This T cell receptor beta chain was sequenced in a study of brain T cells in children with intractable seizures. With respect to this clone: Its antigen is as yet unknown.

Profiled with immunoSEQ multiplex PCR; TCRdb holds only in-frame clones, not every one. The table lists roughly 110,000 clones, around 94% of them singletons. Study-wide findings and caveats: Viral specificity was inferred only from CDR3 similarity; HCMV serostatus was unknown.

CDR1 is SGHTA, CDR2 FQGTGA, per germline. The V gene lost 2 bases and the J gene lost 6 bases, with 11 bases spanning the gap. This CDR3 region has 13 residues. This material consisted of peripheral blood, taken at surgery. This TCR was recovered from a boy under three years old with hemimegalencephaly and intractable seizures. The chain uses TRBV7-3 and TRBJ2-7; tentative D call: TRBD1 (6 bases). The CDR3 coding sequence is TGTGCCAGCAGCTTAGTTGTAGGGGGCGAGCAGTACTTC. Translated: CASSLVVGGEQYF.